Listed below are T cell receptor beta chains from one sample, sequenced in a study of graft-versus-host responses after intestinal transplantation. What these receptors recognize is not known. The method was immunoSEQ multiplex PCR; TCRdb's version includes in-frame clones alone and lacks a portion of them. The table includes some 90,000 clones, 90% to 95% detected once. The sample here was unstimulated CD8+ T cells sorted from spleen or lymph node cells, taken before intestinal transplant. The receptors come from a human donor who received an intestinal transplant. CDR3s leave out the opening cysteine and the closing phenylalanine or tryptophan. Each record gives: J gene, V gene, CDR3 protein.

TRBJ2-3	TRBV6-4	ASPPQKVKTSGRYTQY
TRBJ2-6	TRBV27	ASSSGVSGANVLT
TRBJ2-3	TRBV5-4	ASSLSKTGEY
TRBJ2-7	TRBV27	ASSLSLSYEQY
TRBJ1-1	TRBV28	ASRTGGTEAF
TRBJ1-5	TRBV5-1	ASSPEATGNNQPQH
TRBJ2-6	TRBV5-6	ASSWGVGGANVLT
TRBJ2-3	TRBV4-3	ASSLGGMLAADTQY
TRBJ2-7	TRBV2	ASSEWTSHTYEQY
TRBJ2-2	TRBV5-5	ASTDPDRGLTGELF
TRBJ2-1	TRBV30	AWSTGGLEQF
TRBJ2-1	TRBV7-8	ASSLDSSSYNEQF
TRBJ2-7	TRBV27	ASSLSPLNEQY
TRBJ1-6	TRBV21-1	ASSKDARGLNSPLH
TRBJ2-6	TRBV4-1	ASSQDGLEGFGANVLT
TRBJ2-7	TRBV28	ASSRSRHEQY
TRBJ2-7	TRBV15	AIGEAGPNYEQY
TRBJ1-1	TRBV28	ASSFQQGMNTEAF
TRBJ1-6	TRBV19	ASSRDREYSPLH
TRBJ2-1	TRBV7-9	ASSLASGSGNEQF
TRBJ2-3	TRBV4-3	ASSQDLGMRTDTQY
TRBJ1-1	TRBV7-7	ARAQPEAF
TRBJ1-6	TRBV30	AWGTSNNSPLH
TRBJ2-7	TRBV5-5	ASSYSQGYEQY
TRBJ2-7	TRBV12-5	ASGLDSGGYRMGSSYEQY
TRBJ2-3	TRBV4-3	ASSQDRNGGSTDTQY
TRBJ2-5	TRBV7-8	ASSLAGGILWDQY
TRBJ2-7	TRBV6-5	ASSYVGPSYEQY
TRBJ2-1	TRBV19	ASSRSGTYNEQF
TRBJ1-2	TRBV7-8	ASSPIAGAPYGYT
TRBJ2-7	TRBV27	ASSLSAEPDEQY
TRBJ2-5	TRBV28	ASRIIAEVETQY